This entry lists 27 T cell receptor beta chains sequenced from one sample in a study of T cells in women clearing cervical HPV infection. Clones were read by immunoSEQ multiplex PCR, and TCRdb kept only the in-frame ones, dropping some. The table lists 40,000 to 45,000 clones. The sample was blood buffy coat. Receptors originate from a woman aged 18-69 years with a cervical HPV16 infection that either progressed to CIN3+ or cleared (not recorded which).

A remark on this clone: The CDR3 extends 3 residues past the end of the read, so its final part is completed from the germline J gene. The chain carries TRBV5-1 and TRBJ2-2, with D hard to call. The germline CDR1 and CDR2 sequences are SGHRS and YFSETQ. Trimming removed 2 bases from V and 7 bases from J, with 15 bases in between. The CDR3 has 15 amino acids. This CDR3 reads CASSLMTGTVGELFF. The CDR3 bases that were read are TGCGCCAGCAGCTTAATGACTGGTACGGTCGGGGAG.

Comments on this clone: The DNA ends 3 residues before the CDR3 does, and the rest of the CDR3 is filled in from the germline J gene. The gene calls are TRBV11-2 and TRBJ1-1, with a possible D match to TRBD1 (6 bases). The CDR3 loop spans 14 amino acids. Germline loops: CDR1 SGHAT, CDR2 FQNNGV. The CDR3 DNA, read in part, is TGTGCCAGCAGCTTAGACCTCAGGGGAATGGAA. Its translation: CASSLDLRGME. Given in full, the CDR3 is CASSLDLRGMEAFF.

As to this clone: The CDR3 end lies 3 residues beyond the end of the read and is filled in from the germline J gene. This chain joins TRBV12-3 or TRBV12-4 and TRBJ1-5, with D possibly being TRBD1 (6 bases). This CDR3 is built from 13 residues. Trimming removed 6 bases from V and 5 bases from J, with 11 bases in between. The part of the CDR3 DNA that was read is TGTGCCAGCAGGATAGGGGGGGATCAGCCC. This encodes CASRIGGDQP. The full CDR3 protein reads CASRIGGDQPQHF.

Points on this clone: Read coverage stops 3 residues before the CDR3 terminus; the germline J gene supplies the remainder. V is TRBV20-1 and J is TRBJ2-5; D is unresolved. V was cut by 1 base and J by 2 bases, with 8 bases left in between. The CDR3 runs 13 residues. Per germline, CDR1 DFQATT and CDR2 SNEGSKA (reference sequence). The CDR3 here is CSARGSFQETQYF. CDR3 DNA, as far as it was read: TGCAGTGCTAGAGGTTCGTTTCAAGAGACC.

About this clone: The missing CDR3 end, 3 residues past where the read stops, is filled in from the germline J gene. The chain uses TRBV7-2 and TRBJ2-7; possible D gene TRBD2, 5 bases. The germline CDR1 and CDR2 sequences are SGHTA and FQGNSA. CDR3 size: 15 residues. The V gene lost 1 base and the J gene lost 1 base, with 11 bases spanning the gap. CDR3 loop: CASSLGGLRSYEQYF. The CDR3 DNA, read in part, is TGTGCCAGCAGCTTAGGAGGGCTTAGATCCTACGAG. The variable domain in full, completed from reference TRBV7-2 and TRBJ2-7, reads GAGVSQSPSNKVTEKGKDVELRCDPISGHTALYWYRQSLGQGLEFLIYFQGNSAPDKSGLPSDRFSAERTGGSVSTLTIQRTQQEDSAVYLCASSLGGLRSYEQYFGPGTRLTVT.

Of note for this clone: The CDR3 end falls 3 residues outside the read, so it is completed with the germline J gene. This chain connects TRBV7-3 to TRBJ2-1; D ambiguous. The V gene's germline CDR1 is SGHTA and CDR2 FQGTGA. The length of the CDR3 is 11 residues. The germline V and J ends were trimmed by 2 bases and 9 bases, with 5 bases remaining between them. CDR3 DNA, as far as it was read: TGTGCCAGCAGCTTAGATAGTGAG. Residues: CASSLDSE. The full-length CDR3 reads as CASSLDSEQFF.

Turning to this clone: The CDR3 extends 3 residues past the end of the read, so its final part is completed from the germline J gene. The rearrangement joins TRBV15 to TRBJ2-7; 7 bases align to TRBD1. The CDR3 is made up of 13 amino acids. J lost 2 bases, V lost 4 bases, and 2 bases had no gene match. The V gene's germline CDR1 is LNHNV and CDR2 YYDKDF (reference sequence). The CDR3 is CATSKGQTYEQYF. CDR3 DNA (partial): TGTGCCACCAGCAAGGGACAGACCTACGAG.

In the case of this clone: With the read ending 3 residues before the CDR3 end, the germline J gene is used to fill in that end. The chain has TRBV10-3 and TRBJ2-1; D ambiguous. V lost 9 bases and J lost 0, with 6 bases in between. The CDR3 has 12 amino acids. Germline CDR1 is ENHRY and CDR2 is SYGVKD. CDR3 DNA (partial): TGTGCCATGGGCAGCTCCTACAATGAG. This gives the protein CAMGSSYNE. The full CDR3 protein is CAMGSSYNEQFF.

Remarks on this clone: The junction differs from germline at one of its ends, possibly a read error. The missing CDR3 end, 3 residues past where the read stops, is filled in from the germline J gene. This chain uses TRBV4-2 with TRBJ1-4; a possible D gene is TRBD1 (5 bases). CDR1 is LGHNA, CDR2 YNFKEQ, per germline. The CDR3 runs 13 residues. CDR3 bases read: TGCGCCAGCAGCCAAGATCGGGGGGAAAAA. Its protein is CASSQDRGEK. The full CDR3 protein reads CASSQDRGEKLFF.

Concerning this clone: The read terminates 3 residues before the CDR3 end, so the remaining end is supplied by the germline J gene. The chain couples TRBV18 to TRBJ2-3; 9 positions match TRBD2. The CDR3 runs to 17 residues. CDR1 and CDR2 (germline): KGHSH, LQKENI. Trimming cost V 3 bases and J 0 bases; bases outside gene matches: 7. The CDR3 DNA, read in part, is TGTGCCAGCTCACCGGCTAGCGGGGCCTCTAGCACAGATACG. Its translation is CASSPASGASSTDT. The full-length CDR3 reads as CASSPASGASSTDTQYF.

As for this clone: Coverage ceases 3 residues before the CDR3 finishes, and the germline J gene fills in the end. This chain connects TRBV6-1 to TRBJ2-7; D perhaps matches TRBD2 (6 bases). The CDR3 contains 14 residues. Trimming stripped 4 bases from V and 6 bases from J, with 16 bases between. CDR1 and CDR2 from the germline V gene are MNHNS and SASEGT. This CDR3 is CASSVGLDNREQYF. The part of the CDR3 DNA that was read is TGTGCCAGCAGTGTGGGACTCGATAATCGCGAG.

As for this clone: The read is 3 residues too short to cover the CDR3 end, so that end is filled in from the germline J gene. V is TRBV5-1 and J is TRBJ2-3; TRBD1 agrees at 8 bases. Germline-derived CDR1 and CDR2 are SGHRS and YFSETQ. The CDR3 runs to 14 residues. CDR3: CASSSQTGEETQYF. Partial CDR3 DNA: TGCGCCAGCAGCTCTCAGACAGGGGAGGAGACG.

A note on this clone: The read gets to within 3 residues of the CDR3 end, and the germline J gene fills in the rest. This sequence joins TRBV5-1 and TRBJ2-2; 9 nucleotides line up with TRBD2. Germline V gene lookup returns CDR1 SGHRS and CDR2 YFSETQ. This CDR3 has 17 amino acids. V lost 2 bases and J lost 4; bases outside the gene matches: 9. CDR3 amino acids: CASSFFAGGLTTGELFF. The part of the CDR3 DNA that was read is TGCGCCAGCAGCTTTTTTGCGGGGGGGCTCACCACCGGGGAG.

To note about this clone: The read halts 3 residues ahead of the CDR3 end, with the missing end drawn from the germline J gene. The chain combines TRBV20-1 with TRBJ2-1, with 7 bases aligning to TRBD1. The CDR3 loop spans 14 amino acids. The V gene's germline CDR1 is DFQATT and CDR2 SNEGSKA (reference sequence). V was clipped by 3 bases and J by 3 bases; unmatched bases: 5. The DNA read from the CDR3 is TGCAGTGCTAGCACCGACAGGGTCTACAATGAG. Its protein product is CSASTDRVYNE. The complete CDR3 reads CSASTDRVYNEQFF.

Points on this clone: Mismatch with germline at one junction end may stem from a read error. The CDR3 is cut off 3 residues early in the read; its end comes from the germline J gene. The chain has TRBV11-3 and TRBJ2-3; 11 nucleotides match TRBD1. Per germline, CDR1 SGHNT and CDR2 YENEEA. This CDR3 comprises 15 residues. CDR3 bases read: TGTGCCAGCAGCTTGCGGACAGGGGGCGCAGAGACG. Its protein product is CASSLRTGGAET. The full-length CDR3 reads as CASSLRTGGAETQYF.

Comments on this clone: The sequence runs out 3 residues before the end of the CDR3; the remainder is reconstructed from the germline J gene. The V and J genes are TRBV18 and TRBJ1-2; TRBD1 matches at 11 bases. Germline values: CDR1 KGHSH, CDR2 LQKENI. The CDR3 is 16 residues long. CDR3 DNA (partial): TGTGCCAGCTCACTTGGGACAGGGGGGGCCAAAAACATC. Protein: CASSLGTGGAKNI. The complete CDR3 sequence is CASSLGTGGAKNIYTF.

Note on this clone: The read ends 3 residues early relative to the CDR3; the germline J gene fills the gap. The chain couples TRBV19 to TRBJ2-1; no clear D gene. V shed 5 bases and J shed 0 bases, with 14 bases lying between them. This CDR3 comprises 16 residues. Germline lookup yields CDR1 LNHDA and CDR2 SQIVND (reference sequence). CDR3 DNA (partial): TGTGCCAGTAGTGGGCTCCTTCCCGGCTCCTACAATGAG. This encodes CASSGLLPGSYNE. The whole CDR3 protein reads CASSGLLPGSYNEQFF.

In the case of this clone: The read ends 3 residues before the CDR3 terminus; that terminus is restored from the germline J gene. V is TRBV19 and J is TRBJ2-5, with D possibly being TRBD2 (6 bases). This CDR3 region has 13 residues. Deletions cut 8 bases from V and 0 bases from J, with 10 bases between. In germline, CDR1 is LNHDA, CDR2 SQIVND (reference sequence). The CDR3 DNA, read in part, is TGTGCCAGTGGACGGGGGAACCAAGAGACC. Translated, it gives CASGRGNQET. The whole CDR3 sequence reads CASGRGNQETQYF.

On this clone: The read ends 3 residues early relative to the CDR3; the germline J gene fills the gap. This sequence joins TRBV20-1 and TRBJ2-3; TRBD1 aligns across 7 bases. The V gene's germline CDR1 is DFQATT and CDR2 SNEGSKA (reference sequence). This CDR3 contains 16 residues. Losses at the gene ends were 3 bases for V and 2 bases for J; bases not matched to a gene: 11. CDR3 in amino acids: CSASPLDRASTDTQYF. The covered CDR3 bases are TGCAGTGCTAGCCCCCTAGACAGGGCCTCCACAGATACG.

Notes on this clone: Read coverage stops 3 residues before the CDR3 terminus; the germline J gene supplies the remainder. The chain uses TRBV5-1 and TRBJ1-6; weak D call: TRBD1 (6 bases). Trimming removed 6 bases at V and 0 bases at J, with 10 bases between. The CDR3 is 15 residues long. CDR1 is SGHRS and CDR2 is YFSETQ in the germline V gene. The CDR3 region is CASTGGSSYNSPLHF. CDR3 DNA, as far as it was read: TGCGCCAGCACTGGGGGCAGCTCCTATAATTCACCC.

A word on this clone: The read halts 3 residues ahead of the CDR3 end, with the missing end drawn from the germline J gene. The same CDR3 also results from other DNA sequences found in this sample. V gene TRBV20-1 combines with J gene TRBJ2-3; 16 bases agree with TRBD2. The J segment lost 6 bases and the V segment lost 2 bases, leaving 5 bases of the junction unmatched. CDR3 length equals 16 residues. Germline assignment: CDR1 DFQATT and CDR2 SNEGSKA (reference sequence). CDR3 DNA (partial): TGCAGTGCTAGATCCGGGACTAGCGGGAGGGCGGATACG. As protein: CSARSGTSGRADT. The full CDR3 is CSARSGTSGRADTQYF.

This CDR3 is CAIRRSGTDNEKLFF. CDR3 bases read: TGTGCCATCAGGAGGTCCGGGACAGATAATGAAAAA. V usage is TRBV10-3 and J usage is TRBJ1-4; 7 bases are a match to TRBD1. Sequencing ends 3 residues short of the CDR3 end; the germline J gene provides the rest. V lost 6 bases and J lost 4; bases outside the gene matches: 8. The CDR3 contains 15 residues. Germline-derived CDR1 and CDR2 are ENHRY and SYGVKD.

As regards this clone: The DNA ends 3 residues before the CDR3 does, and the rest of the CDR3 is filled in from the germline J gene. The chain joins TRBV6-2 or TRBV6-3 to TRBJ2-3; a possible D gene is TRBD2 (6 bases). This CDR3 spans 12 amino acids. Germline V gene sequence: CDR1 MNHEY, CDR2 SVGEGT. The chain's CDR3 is CAGGSSQETQYF. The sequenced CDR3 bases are TGTGCCGGGGGGAGCTCCCAAGAGACG.

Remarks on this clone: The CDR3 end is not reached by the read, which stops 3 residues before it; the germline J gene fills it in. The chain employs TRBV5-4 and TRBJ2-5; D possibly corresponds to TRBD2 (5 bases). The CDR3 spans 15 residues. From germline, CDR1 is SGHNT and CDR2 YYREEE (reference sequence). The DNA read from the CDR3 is TGTGCCAGCAGCTTGGAGCCTAGCAAGGCAGATACC. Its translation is CASSLEPSKADT. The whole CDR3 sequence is CASSLEPSKADTQYF.

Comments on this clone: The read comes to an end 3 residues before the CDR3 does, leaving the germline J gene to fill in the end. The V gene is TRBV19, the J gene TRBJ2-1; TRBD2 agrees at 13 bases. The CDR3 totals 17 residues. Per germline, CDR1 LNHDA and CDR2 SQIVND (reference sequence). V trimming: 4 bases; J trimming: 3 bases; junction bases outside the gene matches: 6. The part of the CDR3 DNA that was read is TGTGCCAGTAGTAAACAACTAGCGGGGGGGTTCTACAATGAG. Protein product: CASSKQLAGGFYNE. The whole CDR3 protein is CASSKQLAGGFYNEQFF.

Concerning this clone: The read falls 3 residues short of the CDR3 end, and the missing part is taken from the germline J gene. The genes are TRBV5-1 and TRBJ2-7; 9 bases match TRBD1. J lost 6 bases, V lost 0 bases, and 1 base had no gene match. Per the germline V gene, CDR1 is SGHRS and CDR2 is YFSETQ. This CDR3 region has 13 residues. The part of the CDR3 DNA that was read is TGCGCCAGCAGCTTGGGACAGGGGGGCGAG. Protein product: CASSLGQGGE. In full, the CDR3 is CASSLGQGGEQYF.

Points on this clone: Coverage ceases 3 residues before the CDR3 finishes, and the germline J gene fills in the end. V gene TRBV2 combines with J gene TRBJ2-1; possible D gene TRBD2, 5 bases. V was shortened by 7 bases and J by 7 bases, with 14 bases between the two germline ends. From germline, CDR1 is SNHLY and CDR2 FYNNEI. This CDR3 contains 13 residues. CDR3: CASMTDFENEQFF. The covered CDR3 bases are TGTGCCAGCATGACGGACTTCGAGAATGAG.